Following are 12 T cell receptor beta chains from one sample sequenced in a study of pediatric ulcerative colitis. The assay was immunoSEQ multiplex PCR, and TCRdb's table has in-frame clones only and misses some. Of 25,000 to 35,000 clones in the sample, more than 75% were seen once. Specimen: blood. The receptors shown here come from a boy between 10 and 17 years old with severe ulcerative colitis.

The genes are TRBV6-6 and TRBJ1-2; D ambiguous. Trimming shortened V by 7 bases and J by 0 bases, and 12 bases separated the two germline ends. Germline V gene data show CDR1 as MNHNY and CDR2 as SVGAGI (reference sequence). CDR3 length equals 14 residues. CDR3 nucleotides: TGTGCCAGCAACCAGTCCATAGCTAACTATGGCTACACCTTC. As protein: CASNQSIANYGYTF.

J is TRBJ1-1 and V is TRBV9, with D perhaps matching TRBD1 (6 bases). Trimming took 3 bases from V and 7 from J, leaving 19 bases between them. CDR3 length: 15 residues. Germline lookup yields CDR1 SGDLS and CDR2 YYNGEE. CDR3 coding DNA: TGTGCCAGCAGCGCTAGTAGGGGGAGAATAGTTGAAGCTTTCTTT. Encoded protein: CASSASRGRIVEAFF.

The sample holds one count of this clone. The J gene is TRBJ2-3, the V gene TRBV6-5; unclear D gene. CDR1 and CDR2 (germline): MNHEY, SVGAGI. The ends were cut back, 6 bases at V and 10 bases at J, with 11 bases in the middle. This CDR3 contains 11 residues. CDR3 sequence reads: CASSPGGAQYF. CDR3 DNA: TGTGCCAGCAGCCCTGGCGGCGCGCAGTATTTT.

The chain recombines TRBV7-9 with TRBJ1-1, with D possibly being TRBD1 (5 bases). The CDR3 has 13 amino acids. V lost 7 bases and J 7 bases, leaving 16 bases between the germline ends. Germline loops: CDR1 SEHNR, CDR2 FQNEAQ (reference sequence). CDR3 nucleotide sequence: TGTGCCAGCACAGAGGGGCGAGAGGTTGAAGCTTTCTTT. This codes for CASTEGREVEAFF.

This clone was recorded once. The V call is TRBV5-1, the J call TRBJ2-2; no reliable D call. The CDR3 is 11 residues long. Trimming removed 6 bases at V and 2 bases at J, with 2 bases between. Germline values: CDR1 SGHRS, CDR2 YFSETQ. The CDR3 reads CASTNTGELFF. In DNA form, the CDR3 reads TGCGCCAGCACTAACACCGGGGAGCTGTTTTTT.

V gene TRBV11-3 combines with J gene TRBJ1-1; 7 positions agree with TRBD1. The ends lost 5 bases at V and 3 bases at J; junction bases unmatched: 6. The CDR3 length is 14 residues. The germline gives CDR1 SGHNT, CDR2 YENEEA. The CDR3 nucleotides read TGTGCCAGCAGCGAACGCGGGACAGACACTGAAGCTTTCTTT. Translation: CASSERGTDTEAFF.

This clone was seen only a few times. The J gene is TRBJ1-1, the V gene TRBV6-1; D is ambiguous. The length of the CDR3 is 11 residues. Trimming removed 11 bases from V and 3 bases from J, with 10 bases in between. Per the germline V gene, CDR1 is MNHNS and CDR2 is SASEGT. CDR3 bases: TGTGCCGGATTAGGTGACACTGAAGCTTTCTTT. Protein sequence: CAGLGDTEAFF.

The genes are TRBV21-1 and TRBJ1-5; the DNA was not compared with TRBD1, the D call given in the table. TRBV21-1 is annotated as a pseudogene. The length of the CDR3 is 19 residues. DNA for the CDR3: TGTGCCAGCAGCATATCCTATCGTGGGCAGGATTTTGGCAATCAGCCCCAGCATTTT. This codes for CASSISYRGQDFGNQPQHF.

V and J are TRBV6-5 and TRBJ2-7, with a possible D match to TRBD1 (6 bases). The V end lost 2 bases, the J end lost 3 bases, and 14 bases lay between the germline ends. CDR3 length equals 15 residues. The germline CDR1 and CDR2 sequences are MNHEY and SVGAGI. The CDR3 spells CASSYRLGAHYEQYF. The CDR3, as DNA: TGTGCCAGCAGTTACCGCCTGGGGGCTCACTACGAGCAGTACTTC.

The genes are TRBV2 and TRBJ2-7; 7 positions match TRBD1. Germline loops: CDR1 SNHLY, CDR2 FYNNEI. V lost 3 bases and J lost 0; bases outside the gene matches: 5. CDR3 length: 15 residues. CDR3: CASSDISGGSYEQYF. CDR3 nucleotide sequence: TGTGCCAGCAGTGACATTTCAGGGGGCTCCTACGAGCAGTACTTC. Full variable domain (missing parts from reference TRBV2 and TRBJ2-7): EPEVTQTPSHQVTQMGQEVILRCVPISNHLYFYWYRQILGQKVEFLVSFYNNEISEKSEIFDDQFSVERPDGSNFTLKIRSTKLEDSAMYFCASSDISGGSYEQYFGPGTRLTVT.

CDR3 region: CASSFSAGNNSPLHF. The CDR3 coding sequence is TGTGCCAGCAGCTTCTCGGCAGGAAATAATTCACCCCTCCACTTT. V gene TRBV11-2 combines with J gene TRBJ1-6; D gene ambiguous. The CDR3 is 15 amino acids. Germline loops: CDR1 SGHAT, CDR2 FQNNGV. V was shortened by 3 bases and J by 5 bases, with 11 bases between the two germline ends.

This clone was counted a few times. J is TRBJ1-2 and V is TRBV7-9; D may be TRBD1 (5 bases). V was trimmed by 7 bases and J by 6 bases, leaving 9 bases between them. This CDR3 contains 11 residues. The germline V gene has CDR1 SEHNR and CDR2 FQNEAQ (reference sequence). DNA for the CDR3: TGTGCCAGCACCGGGGGAGATGGCTACACCTTC. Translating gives CASTGGDGYTF.